This T cell receptor (beta chain) came from a study of identical twins. There are a few counts of this clonotype. MiXCR, run by TCRdb on the 5' RACE reads, gives a single entry per CDR3 protein. Here the sample spans approximately 500,000 distinct CDR3 sequences, 12% to 15% being singletons. The CDR3 has 18 amino acids. V was shortened by 1 base and J by 6 bases, with 24 bases between the two germline ends. Germline V lookup: CDR1 MGHRA, CDR2 YSYEKL. This sample was shared with a second study, whose subject was yellow fever vaccine responses in identical twins.

The specimen sequenced was CD4+ T cells sorted from blood. The chain employs TRBV4-1 and TRBJ2-5; a weak D match, TRBD2 (5 bases). The clonotype was recovered from a woman aged 18-29 years in good health. The DNA for the CDR3 is TGCGCCAGCAGCCAAGTAGCGAGTCAGGTCCGGGCAAAAAAGACCCAGTACTTC. This sequence encodes CASSQVASQVRAKKTQYF.